Listed below are T cell receptor beta chains from one sample, sequenced in a study of immune evolution from preneoplasia to lung adenocarcinoma. Profiling relied on immunoSEQ multiplex PCR, and the TCRdb table lists in-frame clones only, not all of them. The sample carries about 9,500 clones, 70% to 80% recorded once. Sequenced sample: FFPE minimally invasive lung adenocarcinoma tissue. These receptors all stem from a donor older than 65 with lung adenocarcinoma. CDR3s include the opening cysteine and the closing phenylalanine or tryptophan. A D gene is named only where the DNA matches it firmly. The size entry is marked missing in some rows and otherwise reads once, few, many or a size class.

TRBJ2-1 . TRBD2 TRBV5-1 TGCGCCAGCAGCTTAATTAGCGGGAGCTCCTACAATGAGCAGTTCTTC CASSLISGSSYNEQFF
TRBJ1-2 . . TRBV2 TGTGCCAGCAGTGAATCGGGGAACTATGGCTACACCTTC CASSESGNYGYTF
TRBJ1-1 . . TRBV10-2 TGCGCCAGCAGTGGGGGTGGGACTGAAGCTTTCTTT CASSGGGTEAFF
TRBJ1-3 . . TRBV9 TGTGCCAGCAGCGTAGACACTGTGAACACCATATATTTT CASSVDTVNTIYF
TRBJ1-1 . . TRBV5-1 TGCGCCAGCAGCTTCGACAGTAACACTGAAGCTTTCTTT CASSFDSNTEAFF
TRBJ2-3 . . TRBV7-9 TGTGCCAGCAGCTTATGGTCATCGGGAGATACGCAGTATTTT CASSLWSSGDTQYF
TRBJ2-2 few . TRBV28 TGTGCCAGCAGTCGGAATGCCGGGTCAAACACCGGGGAGCTGTTTTTT CASSRNAGSNTGELFF
TRBJ2-2 once . TRBV7-7 TGTGCCATTACCAGCGCGGCTAACACCGGGGAGCTGTTTTTT CAITSAANTGELFF
TRBJ2-7 . . TRBV28 TGTGCCAGCGGGCAAACGTACGAGCAGTACTTC CASGQTYEQYF
TRBJ2-1 . TRBD1 TRBV2 TGTGCCGGTACAGGGACAGCAGACAATGAGCAGTTCTTC CAGTGTADNEQFF
TRBJ2-3 once . TRBV18 TGTGCCAGCTCACCACCGGGGGATACGCAGTATTTT CASSPPGDTQYF
TRBJ2-7 . . TRBV27 TGTGCCAGCAGTGATGTGTTGTTCGGACGGTCCTACGAGCAGTACTTC CASSDVLFGRSYEQYF
TRBJ2-2 . . TRBV19 . CASSAPGLDFRGELFF
TRBJ2-5 . TRBD2 TRBV28 TGTGCCAGCAGCCCGGGAGGGGAAGAGACCCAGTACTTC CASSPGGEETQYF
TRBJ2-1 . . TRBV5-8 TGTGCCAGCAGCTTGGCAGGGGTCGAATACAATGAGCAGTTCTTC CASSLAGVEYNEQFF
TRBJ2-6 . . TRBV28 TGTGCCAGCAGTTTAATTTTTACCGCTGGGGCCAACGTCCTGACTTTC CASSLIFTAGANVLTF
TRBJ2-1 few . TRBV11-2 TGTGCCAGCAGCCAGGTCCCGACCTCCTACAATGAGCAGTTCTTC CASSQVPTSYNEQFF
TRBJ2-2 . TRBD1 TRBV4-1 TGCGCCACCAAAGGACAGGACGCGAACACCGGGGAGCTGTTTTTT CATKGQDANTGELFF
TRBJ2-7 . . TRBV2 TGTGCCAGCAGTACCACTGGGGGTGAGCAGTACTTC CASSTTGGEQYF
TRBJ1-1 . . TRBV5-4 TGTGCCAGCAGCTTGGATAATCAAGGCACTGAAGCTTTCTTT CASSLDNQGTEAFF
TRBJ2-2 . . TRBV7-3 TGTGCCAGCAGCTCCCGGACGGGGAACACCGGGGAGCTGTTTTTT CASSSRTGNTGELFF
TRBJ2-5 once . TRBV29-1 TGCAGCGTCTCACAAGAGACCCAGTACTTC CSVSQETQYF
TRBJ2-2 . TRBD2 TRBV12-5 TGTGCTAGTGGTTTGCTAGCGCCTAGCGGGAGGTTCGCCGGGGAGCTGTTTTTT CASGLLAPSGRFAGELFF
TRBJ2-1 . . TRBV29-1 TGCAGCGTTGGGAGGGCATTTCCTAATGAGCAGTTCTTC CSVGRAFPNEQFF
TRBJ2-2 . TRBD1 TRBV19 TGTGCCAGTAGCCCGAGGACAGGCCAGACCGGGGAGCTGTTTTTT CASSPRTGQTGELFF
TRBJ2-3 . TRBD2 TRBV2 TGTGCCAGCAGTCCACTAGCGGGAGGCACAGATACGCAGTATTTT CASSPLAGGTDTQYF
TRBJ2-7 . TRBD1 TRBV27 TGTGCCAGCAGTGACCGACAGGGGGTTTACGAGCAGTACTTC CASSDRQGVYEQYF
TRBJ2-1 few . TRBV28 TGTGCCAGCATTGCAGGGACCGATTCCTACAATGAGCAGTTCTTC CASIAGTDSYNEQFF
TRBJ2-1 . . TRBV5-1 TGCGCCAGCAGCTTGGGGTTTAGAGCGTCCCCATCCTACAATGAGCAGTTCTTC CASSLGFRASPSYNEQFF
TRBJ2-3 . TRBD2 TRBV5-1 TGCGCCAGCAGCTATGCGGGACTAAGCACAGATACGCAGTATTTT CASSYAGLSTDTQYF
TRBJ2-3 . TRBD2 TRBV10-1 TGCGCCAGCAGGGCTCTAGCGGGCACGGGAGATACGCAGTATTTT CASRALAGTGDTQYF
TRBJ1-2 . . TRBV21-1 TGTGCCAGCAGCACCCCCGGACAGGGGGCTCCCTATGGCTACACCTTC CASSTPGQGAPYGYTF
TRBJ2-7 . TRBD1 TRBV27 TGTGCCAGCAGTCGAGCGGGACAGGGTTACGAGCAGTACTTC CASSRAGQGYEQYF